Listed below are T cell receptor beta chains from one sample, sequenced in a study of blood T cell repertoires in COVID-19. TCRdb keeps only in-frame clones here, not all; method: immunoSEQ multiplex PCR. The sample has more than 50,000 clones, almost 90% seen once. Source material: peripheral blood. These TCRs come from a man in his 60s with active COVID-19. CDR3s include the opening cysteine and the closing phenylalanine or tryptophan. The D gene is left open where the match is weak. Clone size appears in some rows only: once, few, many, or a class for an expanded clone.

>TRBJ2-7|TRBV11-2|.|.
TGTGCCAGCGGCCGGAGGGCAGGCTCCTACGAGCAGTACTTC
CASGRRAGSYEQYF
>TRBJ1-5|TRBV9|.|.
TGTGCCAGCAGCGTACTGGGCCAGCCCCAGCATTTT
CASSVLGQPQHF
>TRBJ1-1|TRBV20-1|TRBD1|.
TGCAGTGCTAGTCGTTTCGACAGGGGAACGAACACTGAAGCTTTCTTT
CSASRFDRGTNTEAFF
>TRBJ2-5|TRBV6-2/TRBV6-3|TRBD2|.
TGTGCCAGCAGTTACTGGGGACTAGCGGGAGGGGAGACCCAGTACTTC
CASSYWGLAGGETQYF
>TRBJ2-7|TRBV2|.|once
TGTGCCAGCATTAGGACTCCCGAACGGGGCGAGCAGTACTTC
CASIRTPERGEQYF
>TRBJ2-7|TRBV21-1|.|.
TGTGCCAGCAGCAAAGAGGAGGGACAGGGGGCGAATGAGCAGTACTTC
CASSKEEGQGANEQYF
>TRBJ2-7|TRBV11-2|.|.
TGTGCCAGCAGCACTAGCAAGGGGCGCAGGTCCTACGAGCAGTACTTC
CASSTSKGRRSYEQYF
>TRBJ1-2|TRBV28|.|.
TGTGCCAGCCAAACGCGGAACTATGGCTACACCTTC
CASQTRNYGYTF
>TRBJ2-7|TRBV27|TRBD1|.
TGTGCCAGCAGTTTAGCGGGACAGGGGACTGGGCAGTACTTC
CASSLAGQGTGQYF
>TRBJ2-7|TRBV7-2|.|.
TGTGCCAGCAGCTTACGGGGGTTGAAGAACGAGCAGTACTTC
CASSLRGLKNEQYF
>TRBJ1-2|TRBV6-2/TRBV6-3|TRBD1|.
TGTGCCAGCAGTTACCCGGACAGGGTCGGTGATGGCTACACCTTC
CASSYPDRVGDGYTF
>TRBJ1-6|TRBV5-6|TRBD1|.
TGTGCCAGCACCTTATCCGGGACAGGGGATTCGGCCCTCCACTTT
CASTLSGTGDSALHF
>TRBJ1-4|TRBV7-9|.|.
TGTGCCAGCAGCTTAAAACAGGGACCAAAACTGTTTTTT
CASSLKQGPKLFF
>TRBJ2-5|TRBV15|.|once
TGTGCCACCAGCAGAGATCCCCCCCTCTTAGGTGAGGGGGAGGGGACCCAGTACTTC
CATSRDPPLLGEGEGTQYF
>TRBJ2-3|TRBV5-6|.|.
TGTGCCAGCAGCTTGGAGGGAGGCACAGATACGCAGTATTTT
CASSLEGGTDTQYF
>TRBJ1-5|TRBV11-2|.|.
TGTGCCAGCAGCTTAGGCGATCAGCCCCAGCATTTT
CASSLGDQPQHF
>TRBJ1-3|TRBV6-5|TRBD1|.
TGTGCCAGCGGTACAGGGGCTGGAAACACCATATATTTT
CASGTGAGNTIYF